The 19 T cell receptor beta chains in this list originate from one sample, sequenced in a study of blood T cell repertoires in COVID-19. Assay used: immunoSEQ multiplex PCR; TCRdb lists only in-frame clones, some missing. The sample contains 150,000 or so clones, 82% of which appear only once. Sequencing was performed on PBMCs or T cells enriched from blood (not recorded which). The receptors derive from a man in his sixties who had recovered from COVID-19.

V gene TRBV3-1 (or the pseudogene TRBV3-2) combines with J gene TRBJ2-3; 10 nucleotides agree with TRBD2. CDR3 length equals 16 residues. V trimming: 0 bases; J trimming: 5 bases; junction bases outside the gene matches: 5. Germline assignment: CDR1 LGHDT and CDR2 YNNKEL (reference sequence). Here the CDR3 reads CASSQDLAGGRDTQYF. CDR3 DNA: TGTGCCAGCAGCCAAGATTTAGCGGGAGGTCGAGATACGCAGTATTTT.

The V and J genes are TRBV5-1 and TRBJ1-1, with TRBD1 as a possible D gene (6 bases). This CDR3 has 15 residues. Germline CDR1 and CDR2: SGHRS and YFSETQ. Trimming took off 2 bases at V and 4 bases at J, with 15 bases between the two ends. The CDR3 sequence is CASSLRQGSGTEAFF. As DNA, the CDR3 is TGCGCCAGCAGCTTACGTCAGGGGTCGGGCACTGAAGCTTTCTTT.

In nucleotides, the CDR3 is TGTGCCAGCAGCCAAGTTCAAGGGAGGTCACCCCTCCACTTT. Translation: CASSQVQGRSPLHF. The chain links TRBV4-2 to TRBJ1-6; D is unclear. Per germline, CDR1 LGHNA and CDR2 YNFKEQ. Between the trimmed V and J ends, which lost 1 base and 10 bases, there was a span of 11 bases. The CDR3 is 14 amino acids.

The chain has TRBV19 and TRBJ1-2; 7 positions match TRBD1. Trimming at V came to 4 bases and at J to 4 bases, leaving 3 bases not matched to a gene. The CDR3 loop spans 13 amino acids. Per the germline V gene, CDR1 is LNHDA and CDR2 is SQIVND (reference sequence). CDR3 protein: CASSNQGGYGYTF. The CDR3 DNA reads TGTGCCAGTAGTAACCAGGGGGGCTATGGCTACACCTTC.

The chain combines TRBV12-3 or TRBV12-4 with TRBJ1-3; D uncertain. The CDR3 has 13 residues. The V end was cut by 7 bases, the J end by 4 bases, with 11 bases between. CDR3: CASIPGLGNTIYF. The CDR3 region has the DNA TGTGCCAGCATCCCCGGACTGGGAAACACCATATATTTT.

This chain links TRBV27 with TRBJ2-5, with 11 bases aligning to TRBD2. The germline V gene has CDR1 MNHEY and CDR2 SMNVEV (reference sequence). The CDR3 totals 14 residues. V shed 6 bases and J 4 bases; nucleotides not matched to a gene: 4. The CDR3 sequence is CASRLAGEGETQYF. CDR3 DNA: TGTGCCAGCAGACTAGCGGGAGAGGGAGAGACCCAGTACTTC.

V is TRBV19 and J is TRBJ2-2; the D gene is possibly TRBD2 (6 bases). CDR3 length: 16 amino acids. CDR1 is LNHDA and CDR2 is SQIVND in the germline V gene (reference sequence). Trimming took 4 bases from V and 0 from J, leaving 12 bases between them. CDR3 nucleotides: TGTGCCAGTAGTACTCGGCGGGACTCGAACACCGGGGAGCTGTTTTTT. This translates into CASSTRRDSNTGELFF.

The V and J genes are TRBV7-2 and TRBJ2-7; weak D call: TRBD2 (5 bases). The CDR3 sequence is 14 residues long. The V end lost 1 base, the J end lost 3 bases, and 10 bases lay between the germline ends. Germline CDR1 reads SGHTA; CDR2 reads FQGNSA. In nucleotides, the CDR3 is TGTGCCAGCAGCTTAGGGACGGAGGTCTACGAGCAGTACTTC. It encodes CASSLGTEVYEQYF.

The chain couples TRBV5-1 to TRBJ2-7, with D possibly being TRBD2 (6 bases). CDR3 length: 15 residues. In germline, CDR1 is SGHRS, CDR2 YFSETQ. Trimming pared 0 bases from V and 1 base from J, leaving 11 bases between. The DNA for the CDR3 is TGCGCCAGCAGCTTGGAGTTGGCGGGGTCCTACGAGCAGTACTTC. Its translation is CASSLELAGSYEQYF.

This chain joins TRBV7-6 and TRBJ2-5; possibly TRBD1 for D (6 bases). The CDR3 loop spans 16 amino acids. V lost 3 bases to trimming and J lost 1 base, with 15 bases between them. Germline V CDR1 and CDR2: SGHVS, FNYEAQ. The CDR3 coding sequence is TGTGCCAGCAGCTTTCGGACAGTTGAAGGCCAAGAGACCCAGTACTTC. Translating gives CASSFRTVEGQETQYF. The complete variable domain, with remaining parts taken from reference TRBV7-6 and TRBJ2-5, reads GAGVSQSPRYKVTKRGQDVALRCDPISGHVSLYWYRQALGQGPEFLTYFNYEAQQDKSGLPNDRFSAERPEGSISTLTIQRTEQRDSAMYRCASSFRTVEGQETQYFGPGTRLLVL.

The rearrangement joins TRBV6-5 to TRBJ2-3; perhaps TRBD1 as D (5 bases). Looked up from germline, CDR1 is MNHEY and CDR2 is SVGAGI. The germline V and J ends were trimmed by 8 bases and 1 base, with 13 bases remaining between them. This CDR3 contains 14 residues. In DNA form, the CDR3 reads TGTGCCAGCCGTCGAACAGGAGGCACAGATACGCAGTATTTT. Residues: CASRRTGGTDTQYF.

The rearrangement uses TRBV11-2 and TRBJ1-6, with 8 positions matching TRBD1. The CDR3 extends over 13 amino acids. V shed 3 bases and J 16 bases; nucleotides not matched to a gene: 8. Germline CDR1 reads SGHAT; CDR2 reads FQNNGV. Written as DNA, the CDR3 is TGTGCCAGCAGCTTCGACAGGGGAGGCGGTCTCCACTTT. Translation gives CASSFDRGGGLHF.

The rearrangement uses TRBV28 and TRBJ1-1; a possible D gene is TRBD1 (6 bases). The CDR3 covers 15 residues. Per the germline V gene, CDR1 is MDHEN and CDR2 is SYDVKM. V was cut by 4 bases and J by 4 bases, with 16 bases left in between. CDR3: CASSSLRRGGTEAFF. CDR3 DNA sequence: TGTGCCAGCAGTTCCCTAAGGAGGGGGGGCACTGAAGCTTTCTTT.

The CDR3 nucleotides read TGCGCCAGCAGCTTGGGGACTAGCGCTAGCACAGATACGCAGTATTTT. Protein product: CASSLGTSASTDTQYF. This chain connects TRBV5-1 to TRBJ2-3, with 9 bases aligning to TRBD2. Germline values: CDR1 SGHRS, CDR2 YFSETQ. V shed 0 bases and J 0 bases; nucleotides not matched to a gene: 2. The CDR3 runs 16 residues.

The chain joins TRBV4-1 to TRBJ2-1; no clear D. The CDR3 is 16 amino acids. Germline-derived CDR1 and CDR2 are MGHRA and YSYEKL. Trimming left V 2 bases short and J 1 base short, with 12 bases between. CDR3 coding DNA: TGCGCCAGCAGCCAACCGGCTGGCGGATCCTACAATGAGCAGTTCTTC. It is translated as CASSQPAGGSYNEQFF.

The chain recombines TRBV5-8 with TRBJ1-6; 10 nucleotides agree with TRBD1. The CDR3 is 15 amino acids. V lost 5 bases and J lost 8; bases outside the gene matches: 7. Germline CDR1 SGHTS, CDR2 YDEGEE. This CDR3 is CASREGQGKDSPLHF. The CDR3 DNA reads as TGTGCCAGCAGGGAGGGACAGGGGAAAGATTCACCCCTCCACTTT.

This clone was recorded a few times. V is TRBV12-5 and J is TRBJ1-1, with a tentative D call TRBD1 (5 bases). CDR3 size: 12 residues. Trimming removed 2 bases from V and 11 bases from J, with 12 bases in between. Germline V gives CDR1 LGHNT, CDR2 FRNRAP. The CDR3 loop is CASGLSRDSAFF. Here the CDR3 DNA reads TGTGCTAGTGGTTTGAGCAGGGACTCTGCTTTCTTT.

Written as DNA, the CDR3 is TGCAGCGGAACAGGGTTCCCCTACAATGAGCAGTTCTTC. As protein: CSGTGFPYNEQFF. The chain is built from TRBV29-1 and TRBJ2-1; D possibly corresponds to TRBD1 (6 bases). The germline gives CDR1 SQVTM, CDR2 ANQGSEA. V was shortened by 7 bases and J by 2 bases, with 12 bases between the two germline ends. CDR3 length equals 13 residues.

V usage is TRBV28 and J usage is TRBJ2-7, with D perhaps TRBD2 (5 bases). Trimming removed 2 bases at V and 3 bases at J, with 11 bases between. Germline CDR1 and CDR2: MDHEN and SYDVKM. The CDR3 has 14 amino acids. The CDR3: CASSLEGIIYEQYF. The CDR3 DNA is TGTGCCAGCAGTTTAGAGGGTATTATCTACGAGCAGTACTTC.